Each of the 22 T cell receptor beta chains below was sequenced from the same sample in a study of radiation and T cells in renal cell carcinoma. Method: immunoSEQ multiplex PCR; TCRdb's copy keeps in-frame clones and lacks some. The sample yields approximately 110,000 clones, roughly 80% seen once. Time point defined: baseline pretreatment blood. The treatment was: 15 Gy SBRT to primary tumor, nephrectomy 4 weeks later. Material: blood, obtained from a patient whose treatment included radiotherapy and nephrectomy. These receptors all come from a woman aged 55-75 years with renal cell carcinoma.

V and J are TRBV5-4 and TRBJ2-2; possibly TRBD1 for D (6 bases). V was cut by 2 bases and J by 0 bases, with 8 bases left in between. Germline V gene sequence: CDR1 SGHNT, CDR2 YYREEE (reference sequence). This CDR3 is 15 amino acids long. In DNA, the CDR3 is TGTGCCAGCAGCTTAGGACAGTCGAACACCGGGGAGCTGTTTTTT. It codes for CASSLGQSNTGELFF.

The rearrangement joins TRBV27 to TRBJ2-5; D might be TRBD1 (6 bases). The CDR3 spans 15 residues. With 5 bases removed from V and 5 bases from J, the gap between germline ends came to 18 bases. Germline V gene data show CDR1 as MNHEY and CDR2 as SMNVEV (reference sequence). The CDR3 sequence: CASSKDTGLFETQYF. In DNA form, the CDR3 reads TGTGCCAGCAGTAAGGACACAGGGCTTTTTGAGACCCAGTACTTC.

The rearrangement links TRBV5-1 to TRBJ1-1, with D hard to call. This CDR3 spans 13 amino acids. CDR1 and CDR2 (germline): SGHRS, YFSETQ. The V end lost 4 bases, the J end lost 5 bases, and 12 bases lay between the germline ends. This CDR3 is CASSRGKGTEAFF. The CDR3 nucleotides read TGCGCCAGCAGCCGCGGAAAGGGTACTGAAGCTTTCTTT.

This chain links TRBV7-9 with TRBJ1-5, with a tentative D call TRBD1 (6 bases). Germline V gene data show CDR1 as SEHNR and CDR2 as FQNEAQ (reference sequence). Trimming cost V 1 base and J 0 bases, with 13 bases left between them. The CDR3 runs to 17 residues. As DNA, the CDR3 is TGTGCCAGCAGCTTAGTGGCTGGGGGCCTTAGCAATCAGCCCCAGCATTTT. This codes for CASSLVAGGLSNQPQHF.

This clone has only a few counts. The chain links TRBV29-1 to TRBJ1-5; 7 bases fit TRBD1. The length of the CDR3 is 14 residues. Germline CDR1 and CDR2: SQVTM and ANQGSEA. V shed 1 base and J 4 bases; nucleotides not matched to a gene: 4. This chain's CDR3 is CSVEARQGNQPQHF. CDR3 bases: TGCAGCGTTGAAGCTCGACAGGGAAATCAGCCCCAGCATTTT.

The chain carries TRBV6-1 and TRBJ2-1; no reliable D call. Germline V gene data show CDR1 as MNHNS and CDR2 as SASEGT. Trimming removed 5 bases at V and 4 bases at J, with 9 bases between. This CDR3 is 13 amino acids long. The CDR3 region is CASSTRTYNEQFF. The CDR3 coding sequence is TGTGCCAGCAGTACCCGGACGTACAATGAGCAGTTCTTC.

This sequence joins TRBV4-2 and TRBJ2-2, with 7 bases aligning to TRBD2. Germline V CDR1 and CDR2: LGHNA, YNFKEQ. V was pared by 5 bases and J by 2 bases, with 14 bases of the junction left unmatched. There are 18 residues in the CDR3. In nucleotides, the CDR3 is TGTGCCAGCAGCGCCCCTAGATCCAGCGGGATAAACACCGGGGAGCTGTTTTTT. This translates into CASSAPRSSGINTGELFF.

This rearrangement joins TRBV10-3 to TRBJ2-5; D gene uncertain. V lost 6 bases to trimming and J lost 1 base, with 9 bases between them. The CDR3 is 13 residues long. From germline, CDR1 is ENHRY and CDR2 SYGVKD. DNA of the CDR3: TGTGCCATCAGGGCACACCTCCAAGAGACCCAGTACTTC. Its translation: CAIRAHLQETQYF.

The V and J genes are TRBV6-1 and TRBJ2-3; the D is unclear. The CDR3 has 11 residues. Germline V gives CDR1 MNHNS, CDR2 SASEGT. V was pared by 10 bases and J by 0 bases, with 5 bases between. The CDR3 DNA reads as TGTGCCACACAGAGCACAGATACGCAGTATTTT. It translates to CATQSTDTQYF.

This sequence joins TRBV5-1 and TRBJ1-2; D call uncertain. The CDR3 loop spans 10 amino acids. Germline CDR1 SGHRS, CDR2 YFSETQ. V was clipped by 2 bases and J by 8 bases, with 4 bases between them. As DNA, the CDR3 is TGCGCCAGCAGCTTAGGCGGCTACACCTTC. Amino acid sequence: CASSLGGYTF. Full variable domain (missing parts from reference TRBV5-1 and TRBJ1-2): KAGVTQTPRYLIKTRGQQVTLSCSPISGHRSVSWYQQTPGQGLQFLFEYFSETQRNKGNFPGRFSGRQFSNSRSEMNVSTLELGDSALYLCASSLGGYTFGSGTRLTVV.

The CDR3 is CASSLRDSTDTQYF. DNA of the CDR3: TGTGCCAGTAGTCTTCGGGACTCCACAGATACGCAGTATTTT. The chain recombines TRBV19 with TRBJ2-3; TRBD2 might be the D (6 bases). Germline V gives CDR1 LNHDA, CDR2 SQIVND (reference sequence). CDR3 length equals 14 residues. V shed 5 bases and J shed 2 bases, with 11 bases lying between them.

V and J are TRBV6-1 and TRBJ2-2; 11 nucleotides agree with TRBD2. This CDR3 is 19 amino acids long. The ends lost 0 bases at V and 7 bases at J; junction bases unmatched: 13. Germline V gene data show CDR1 as MNHNS and CDR2 as SASEGT. CDR3 bases: TGTGCCAGCAGTGAAGCTGTCCCCCTTAGCGGGGGGGTAATCGGGGAGCTGTTTTTT. This translates into CASSEAVPLSGGVIGELFF.

V gene TRBV5-1 combines with J gene TRBJ1-1; 11 nucleotides agree with TRBD1. The germline V gene encodes CDR1 SGHRS and CDR2 YFSETQ. V dropped 4 bases and J dropped 1; count of bases not matched to a gene: 6. The CDR3 spans 16 residues. This CDR3 reads CASSTGQGVGNTEAFF. The CDR3, as DNA: TGCGCCAGCAGCACGGGACAGGGGGTCGGGAACACTGAAGCTTTCTTT.

This chain links TRBV4-1 with TRBJ2-2; D possibly matches TRBD1 or TRBD2 (5 bases each). CDR3 length equals 18 residues. The germline gives CDR1 MGHRA, CDR2 YSYEKL. Trimming took off 7 bases at V and 4 bases at J, with 25 bases between the two ends. CDR3 sequence: CASKLGVSPSSSTGELFF. The CDR3, as DNA: TGCGCCAGCAAGCTGGGGGTCTCGCCTAGCAGTAGCACCGGGGAGCTGTTTTTT.

This chain uses TRBV2 with TRBJ2-1; no clear D gene. V gave up 6 bases and J gave up 6 bases, with 9 bases separating them. CDR3 length: 12 amino acids. Germline V CDR1 and CDR2: SNHLY, FYNNEI. The CDR3 bases are TGTGCCAGCAGGGCTCTGGGCAATGAGCAGTTCTTC. It yields the protein CASRALGNEQFF. The full variable domain, rest sourced from reference TRBV2 and TRBJ2-1, is EPEVTQTPSHQVTQMGQEVILRCVPISNHLYFYWYRQILGQKVEFLVSFYNNEISEKSEIFDDQFSVERPDGSNFTLKIRSTKLEDSAMYFCASRALGNEQFFGPGTRLTVL.

The chain carries TRBV9 and TRBJ1-1, with TRBD1 identical over 8 bases. The CDR3 loop spans 16 amino acids. Germline CDR1 and CDR2: SGDLS and YYNGEE. J was trimmed by 2 bases and V by 1 base; bases with no gene match: 7. DNA of the CDR3: TGTGCCAGCAGCGTAACCCCGGACAGGGCTAACACTGAAGCTTTCTTT. Translated: CASSVTPDRANTEAFF.

The gene calls are TRBV5-6 and TRBJ2-2; unclear D gene. The V end lost 0 bases, the J end lost 6 bases, and 6 bases lay between the germline ends. The V gene's germline CDR1 is SGHDT and CDR2 YYEEEE. CDR3 length: 13 residues. CDR3 coding DNA: TGTGCCAGCAGCTTGGGGGTGGCCGGGGAGCTGTTTTTT. This gives the protein CASSLGVAGELFF.

The V call is TRBV5-1, the J call TRBJ2-1; 12 bases agree with TRBD2. This CDR3 spans 15 amino acids. The germline V gene has CDR1 SGHRS and CDR2 YFSETQ. Germline trimming cut 4 bases from V and 5 bases from J; bases unmatched to any gene: 4. The CDR3: CASSPGLAGNNEQFF. The CDR3 nucleotides are TGCGCCAGCAGCCCGGGACTAGCGGGCAACAATGAGCAGTTCTTC.

The CDR3 is CASSPDSNTGELFF. In nucleotides, the CDR3 is TGTGCCAGCAGCCCGGACAGTAACACCGGGGAGCTGTTTTTT. The rearrangement joins TRBV7-3 to TRBJ2-2; possible D gene TRBD1, 6 bases. The CDR3 contains 14 residues. The germline V and J ends were trimmed by 5 bases and 2 bases, with 9 bases remaining between them. Germline V gives CDR1 SGHTA, CDR2 FQGTGA.

The chain couples TRBV19 to TRBJ1-2, with TRBD1 matching over 8 bases. The CDR3 extends over 13 amino acids. Germline values: CDR1 LNHDA, CDR2 SQIVND (reference sequence). J was trimmed by 4 bases and V by 5 bases; bases with no gene match: 3. The CDR3 spells CASSSGQAYGYTF. The DNA of the CDR3 is TGTGCCAGTAGTTCGGGACAGGCCTATGGCTACACCTTC.

The gene calls are TRBV2 and TRBJ1-2; no definite D call. This CDR3 has 15 amino acids. Trimming cost V 0 bases and J 4 bases, with 12 bases left between them. Germline V CDR1 and CDR2: SNHLY, FYNNEI. The CDR3 spells CASSEALQAIYGYTF. CDR3 DNA: TGTGCCAGCAGTGAAGCCCTGCAGGCTATCTATGGCTACACCTTC.

The rearrangement uses TRBV18 and TRBJ2-3; D is undetermined. The V and J ends lost 2 bases and 0 bases respectively, with 9 bases between them. The CDR3 loop spans 15 amino acids. CDR1 KGHSH and CDR2 LQKENI come from the germline V gene. The CDR3 sequence: CASSPVQSSTDTQYF. The CDR3 region has the DNA TGTGCCAGCTCACCAGTACAATCTAGCACAGATACGCAGTATTTT. The full variable domain, completed using reference TRBV18 and TRBJ2-3, is NAGVMQNPRHLVRRRGQEARLRCSPMKGHSHVYWYRQLPEEGLKFMVYLQKENIIDESGMPKERFSAEFPKEGPSILRIQQVVRGDSAAYFCASSPVQSSTDTQYFGPGTRLTVL.